Below, 3 T cell receptor beta chains from the same sample are listed, as sequenced in a study of T cells after yellow fever vaccination. TCRdb itself ran the 5' RACE reads through MiXCR, one entry per CDR3 protein. The sample lists 500,000 to 650,000 distinct CDR3 sequences, roughly an eighth occurring once. This sample comprised PBMCs, obtained on the day of the yellow fever booster vaccination. The receptors derive from a man aged 30 to 45 who received the YFV17D yellow fever vaccine.

The chain combines TRBV5-1 with TRBJ2-3, with D perhaps matching TRBD2 (7 bases). Germline values: CDR1 SGHRS, CDR2 YFSETQ. The CDR3 runs 18 residues. With 4 bases removed from V and 6 bases from J, the gap between germline ends came to 27 bases. CDR3 residues: CASSGVMTGSGTRDTQYF. The CDR3, as DNA: TGCGCCAGCAGCGGAGTGATGACTGGGAGCGGGACAAGGGATACGCAGTATTTT.

This clonotype was seen only a few times. This chain joins TRBV18 and TRBJ1-1, with D possibly TRBD1 on 6 matching bases. The ends were cut back, 4 bases at V and 2 bases at J, with 17 bases in the middle. The CDR3 runs 16 residues. The germline CDR1 and CDR2 sequences are KGHSH and LQKENI. CDR3 residues: CASSRSAGVLNTEAFF. The CDR3 DNA sequence: TGTGCCAGCTCACGGAGCGCAGGGGTTTTAAACACTGAAGCTTTCTTT.

In DNA form, the CDR3 reads TGCGCCAGCAGCTTTTATCTAATCGGGGGGACAGAGAGCTCCTACGAGCAGTACTTC. Residues: CASSFYLIGGTESSYEQYF. V is TRBV5-1 and J is TRBJ2-7, with D possibly called TRBD1 or TRBD2 (7 bases each). Germline V gives CDR1 SGHRS, CDR2 YFSETQ. Trimming removed 2 bases at V and 0 bases at J, with 24 bases between. The CDR3 has 19 residues. The variable domain in full, completed from reference TRBV5-1 and TRBJ2-7, reads KAGVTQTPRYLIKTRGQQVTLSCSPISGHRSVSWYQQTPGQGLQFLFEYFSETQRNKGNFPGRFSGRQFSNSRSEMNVSTLELGDSALYLCASSFYLIGGTESSYEQYFGPGTRLTVT.